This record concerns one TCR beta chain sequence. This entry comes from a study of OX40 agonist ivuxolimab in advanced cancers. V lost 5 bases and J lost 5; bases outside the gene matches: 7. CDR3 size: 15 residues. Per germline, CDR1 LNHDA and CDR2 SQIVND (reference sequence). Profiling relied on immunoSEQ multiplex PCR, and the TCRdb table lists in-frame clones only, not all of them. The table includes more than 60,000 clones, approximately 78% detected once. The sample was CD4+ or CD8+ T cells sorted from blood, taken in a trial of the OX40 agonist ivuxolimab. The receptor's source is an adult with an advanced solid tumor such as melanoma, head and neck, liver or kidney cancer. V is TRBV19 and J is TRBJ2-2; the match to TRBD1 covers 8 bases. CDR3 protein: CASSVTGVRTGELFF. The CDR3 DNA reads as TGTGCCAGTAGTGTGACAGGGGTAAGGACCGGGGAGCTGTTTTTT.